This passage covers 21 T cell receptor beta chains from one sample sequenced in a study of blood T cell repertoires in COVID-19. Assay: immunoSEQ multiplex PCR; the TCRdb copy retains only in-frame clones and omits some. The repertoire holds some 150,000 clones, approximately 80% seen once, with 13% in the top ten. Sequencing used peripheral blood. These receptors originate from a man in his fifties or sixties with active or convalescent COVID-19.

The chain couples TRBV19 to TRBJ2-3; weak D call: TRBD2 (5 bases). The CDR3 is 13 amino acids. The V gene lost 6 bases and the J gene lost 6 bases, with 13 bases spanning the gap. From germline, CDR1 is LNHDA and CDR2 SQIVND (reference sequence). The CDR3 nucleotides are TGTGCCAGTAGGGCTAGCAACGAGGATACGCAGTATTTT. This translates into CASRASNEDTQYF.

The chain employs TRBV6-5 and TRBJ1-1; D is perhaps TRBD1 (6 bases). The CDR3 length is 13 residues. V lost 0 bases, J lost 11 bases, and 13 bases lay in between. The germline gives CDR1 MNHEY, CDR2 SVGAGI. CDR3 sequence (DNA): TGTGCCAGCAGTTACTCGCGGGGGGCAGGGGCTTTCTTT. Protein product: CASSYSRGAGAFF.

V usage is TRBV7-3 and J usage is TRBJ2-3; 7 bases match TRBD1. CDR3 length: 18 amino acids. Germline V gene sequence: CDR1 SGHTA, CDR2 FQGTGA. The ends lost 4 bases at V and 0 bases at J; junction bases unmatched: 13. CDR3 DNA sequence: TGTGCCAGCAGCTCCTCCGGGACAGACCCTTCTAGCACAGATACGCAGTATTTT. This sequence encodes CASSSSGTDPSSTDTQYF. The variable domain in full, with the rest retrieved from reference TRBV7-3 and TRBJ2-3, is GAGVSQTPSNKVTEKGKYVELRCDPISGHTALYWYRQSLGQGPEFLIYFQGTGAADDSGLPNDRFFAVRPEGSVSTLKIQRTERGDSAVYLCASSSSGTDPSSTDTQYFGPGTRLTVL.

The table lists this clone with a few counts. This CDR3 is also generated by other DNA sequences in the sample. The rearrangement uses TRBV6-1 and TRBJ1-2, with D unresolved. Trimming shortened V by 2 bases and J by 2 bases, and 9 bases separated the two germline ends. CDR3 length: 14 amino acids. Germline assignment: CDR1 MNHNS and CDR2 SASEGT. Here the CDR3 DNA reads TGTGCCAGCAGTGAATGGTCGGGGAACTATGGCTACACCTTC. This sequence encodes CASSEWSGNYGYTF.

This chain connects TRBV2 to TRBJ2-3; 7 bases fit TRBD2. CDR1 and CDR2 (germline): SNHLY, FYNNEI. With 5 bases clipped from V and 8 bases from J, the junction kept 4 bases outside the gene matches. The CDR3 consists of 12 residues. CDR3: CASSLGEGTQYF. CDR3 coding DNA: TGTGCCAGCAGTCTAGGGGAGGGTACGCAGTATTTT.

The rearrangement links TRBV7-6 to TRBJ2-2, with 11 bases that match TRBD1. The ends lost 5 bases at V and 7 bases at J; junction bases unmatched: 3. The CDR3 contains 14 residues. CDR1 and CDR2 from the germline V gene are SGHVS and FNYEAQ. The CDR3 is CASSPGQGVGELFF. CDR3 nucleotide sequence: TGTGCCAGCAGCCCGGGACAGGGGGTCGGGGAGCTGTTTTTT.

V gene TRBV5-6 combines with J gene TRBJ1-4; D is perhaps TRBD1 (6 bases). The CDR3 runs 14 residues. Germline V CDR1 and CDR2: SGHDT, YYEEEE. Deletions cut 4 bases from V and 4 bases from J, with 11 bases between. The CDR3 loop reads CASSRAGDNEKLFF. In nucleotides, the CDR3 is TGTGCCAGCAGCCGGGCAGGGGATAATGAAAAACTGTTTTTT.

In DNA form, the CDR3 reads TGCAGTGGCGTGGGCACAGATACGCAGTATTTT. Protein product: CSGVGTDTQYF. V and J are TRBV20-1 and TRBJ2-3, with unresolved D. Germline CDR1 DFQATT, CDR2 SNEGSKA (reference sequence). This CDR3 is built from 11 residues. The germline V and J ends were trimmed by 7 bases and 1 base, with 6 bases remaining between them.

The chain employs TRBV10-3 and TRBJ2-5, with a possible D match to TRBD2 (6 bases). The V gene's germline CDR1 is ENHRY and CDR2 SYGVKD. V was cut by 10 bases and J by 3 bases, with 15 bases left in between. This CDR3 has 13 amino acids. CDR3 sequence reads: CASNGGEEETQYF. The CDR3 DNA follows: TGTGCCAGCAATGGCGGGGAGGAAGAGACCCAGTACTTC.

CDR3 sequence reads: CASSSSPGEKLFF. DNA for the CDR3: TGTGCCAGCAGTTCCAGTCCGGGGGAAAAACTGTTTTTT. This chain joins TRBV7-2 and TRBJ1-4; D unresolved. This CDR3 has 13 amino acids. Germline V lookup: CDR1 SGHTA, CDR2 FQGNSA. V was clipped by 6 bases and J by 8 bases, with 13 bases between them. Filled out from reference TRBV7-2 and TRBJ1-4, the complete variable domain reads GAGVSQSPSNKVTEKGKDVELRCDPISGHTALYWYRQSLGQGLEFLIYFQGNSAPDKSGLPSDRFSAERTGGSVSTLTIQRTQQEDSAVYLCASSSSPGEKLFFGSGTQLSVL.

CDR3 DNA: TGTGCCAGCAGCTGGCCCCTGGGGCGCGAGCAGTTCTTC. It encodes CASSWPLGREQFF. This chain links TRBV12-3 or TRBV12-4 with TRBJ2-1, with a tentative D call TRBD1 (5 bases). The CDR3 loop spans 13 amino acids. V shed 6 bases and J shed 10 bases, with 16 bases lying between them.

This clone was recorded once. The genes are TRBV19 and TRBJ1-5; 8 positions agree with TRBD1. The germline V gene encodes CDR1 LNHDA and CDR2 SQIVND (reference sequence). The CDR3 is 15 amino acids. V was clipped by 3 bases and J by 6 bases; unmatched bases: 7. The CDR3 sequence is CASSIRDRGSQPQHF. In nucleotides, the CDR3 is TGTGCCAGTAGTATTAGAGACAGGGGCAGTCAGCCCCAGCATTTT.

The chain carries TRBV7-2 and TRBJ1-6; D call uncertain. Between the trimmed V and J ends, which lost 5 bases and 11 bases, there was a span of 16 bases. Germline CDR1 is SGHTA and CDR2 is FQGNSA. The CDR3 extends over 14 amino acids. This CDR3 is CASSPLSTRTPLHF. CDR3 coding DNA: TGTGCCAGCAGCCCATTATCGACTCGAACACCCCTCCACTTT.

The DNA of the CDR3 is TGTGCCAGCAGCTCGACGGCCAGGGGGGTAGACTATGGCTACACCTTC. It specifies CASSSTARGVDYGYTF. The chain uses TRBV7-2 and TRBJ1-2; TRBD1 agrees at 7 bases. The junction had 11 bases not matched to a gene; V was cut back by 4 bases and J by 3 bases. Germline CDR1 and CDR2: SGHTA and FQGNSA. This CDR3 spans 16 amino acids.

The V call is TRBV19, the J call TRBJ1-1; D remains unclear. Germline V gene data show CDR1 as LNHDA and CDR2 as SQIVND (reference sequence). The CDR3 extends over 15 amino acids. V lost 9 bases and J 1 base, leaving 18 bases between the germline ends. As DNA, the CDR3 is TGTGCCAGCCGGACCATGGCAGGAGGGAACACTGAAGCTTTCTTT. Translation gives CASRTMAGGNTEAFF.

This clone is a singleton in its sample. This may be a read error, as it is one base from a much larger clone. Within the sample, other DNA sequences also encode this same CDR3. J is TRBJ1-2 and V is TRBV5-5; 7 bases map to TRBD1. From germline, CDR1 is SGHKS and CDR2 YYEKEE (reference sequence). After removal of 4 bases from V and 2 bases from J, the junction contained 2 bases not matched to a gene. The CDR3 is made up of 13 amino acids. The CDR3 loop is CASSPDRNYGYTF. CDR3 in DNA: TGTGCCAGCAGCCCGGACAGGAACTATGGCTACACCTTC.

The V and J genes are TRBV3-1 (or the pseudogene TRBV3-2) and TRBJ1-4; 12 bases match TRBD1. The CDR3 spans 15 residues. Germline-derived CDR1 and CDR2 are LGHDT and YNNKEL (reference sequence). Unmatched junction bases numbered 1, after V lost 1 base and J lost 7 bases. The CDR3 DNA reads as TGTGCCAGCAGCCAAGGGGACAGGGGGCCTGAAAAACTGTTTTTT. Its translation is CASSQGDRGPEKLFF.

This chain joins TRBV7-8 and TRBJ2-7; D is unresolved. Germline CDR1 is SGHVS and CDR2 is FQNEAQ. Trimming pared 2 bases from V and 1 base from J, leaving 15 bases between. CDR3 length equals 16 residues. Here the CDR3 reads CASSLRLARGSYEQYF. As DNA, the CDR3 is TGTGCCAGCAGCTTACGTCTCGCCAGAGGATCCTACGAGCAGTACTTC.

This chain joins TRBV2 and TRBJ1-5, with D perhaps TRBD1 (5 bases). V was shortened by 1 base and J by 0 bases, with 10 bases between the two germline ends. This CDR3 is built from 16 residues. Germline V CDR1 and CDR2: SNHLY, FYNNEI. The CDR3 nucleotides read TGTGCCAGCAGTGAAGGGGGCCGCTATAGCAATCAGCCCCAGCATTTT. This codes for CASSEGGRYSNQPQHF.

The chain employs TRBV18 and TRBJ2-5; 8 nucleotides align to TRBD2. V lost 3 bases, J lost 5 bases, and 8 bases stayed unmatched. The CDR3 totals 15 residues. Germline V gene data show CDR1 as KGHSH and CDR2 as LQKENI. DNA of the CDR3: TGTGCCAGCTCACCGCCGGGACTAGAGACGGAGACCCAGTACTTC. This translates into CASSPPGLETETQYF.

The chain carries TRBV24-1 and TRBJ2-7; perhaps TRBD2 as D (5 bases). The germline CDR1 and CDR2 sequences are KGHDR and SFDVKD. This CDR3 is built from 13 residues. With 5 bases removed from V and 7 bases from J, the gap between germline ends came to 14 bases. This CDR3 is CATSGGYSGEQYF. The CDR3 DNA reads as TGTGCCACCAGTGGAGGGTACAGTGGGGAGCAGTACTTC.